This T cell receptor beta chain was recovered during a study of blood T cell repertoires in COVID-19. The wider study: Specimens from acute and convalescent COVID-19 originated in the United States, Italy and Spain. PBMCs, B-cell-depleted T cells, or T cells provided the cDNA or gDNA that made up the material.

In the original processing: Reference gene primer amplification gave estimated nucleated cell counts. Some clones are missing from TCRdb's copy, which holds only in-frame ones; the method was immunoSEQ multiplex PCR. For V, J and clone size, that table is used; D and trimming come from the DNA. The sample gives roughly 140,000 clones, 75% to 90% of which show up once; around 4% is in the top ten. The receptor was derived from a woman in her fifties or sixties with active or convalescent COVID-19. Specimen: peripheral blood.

The DNA of the CDR3 is TGTGCCAGCAGCTTAGTCAGGGGGGACACTGAAGCTTTCTTT. The encoded protein is CASSLVRGDTEAFF. The genes are TRBV11-2 and TRBJ1-1, with 7 bases fitting TRBD1. The CDR3 covers 14 residues. V was clipped by 1 base and J by 3 bases; unmatched bases: 2. Germline CDR1 reads SGHAT; CDR2 reads FQNNGV.